The 17 T cell receptor beta chains below all came from one sample that was sequenced in a study of T cell responses to AZD1222 COVID-19 vaccine. Only in-frame clones appear in the TCRdb table, and some are missing; sequencing was by immunoSEQ multiplex PCR. Of around 190,000 clones listed, 85% to 95% are singletons. Specimen: peripheral blood, collected on day 0 of AZD1222 vaccination. These receptors were collected from an adult in good health.

V is TRBV6-1 and J is TRBJ1-4; D call uncertain. Trimming pared 2 bases from V and 5 bases from J, leaving 9 bases between. The CDR3 runs to 14 residues. Germline V CDR1 and CDR2: MNHNS, SASEGT. CDR3: CASSEQLKNEKLFF. The CDR3 nucleotides read TGTGCCAGCAGTGAACAGCTTAAGAATGAAAAACTGTTTTTT.

V gene TRBV5-4 combines with J gene TRBJ2-2; tentative D call: TRBD2 (5 bases). Germline lookup yields CDR1 SGHNT and CDR2 YYREEE (reference sequence). This CDR3 spans 16 amino acids. Trimming cost V 5 bases and J 0 bases, with 14 bases left between them. The CDR3 sequence is CASSRTGNPNTGELFF. The CDR3 nucleotides read TGTGCCAGCAGTCGAACCGGGAACCCGAACACCGGGGAGCTGTTTTTT.

The chain carries TRBV30 and TRBJ1-2, with 7 bases that match TRBD1. CDR1 and CDR2 (germline): GTSNPN, SVGIG (reference sequence). V shed 3 bases and J 8 bases; nucleotides not matched to a gene: 3. The CDR3 is made up of 11 amino acids. CDR3 coding DNA: TGTGCCTGGAGGACAGGGTGGGGCTACACCTTC. Translating it yields CAWRTGWGYTF.

The chain carries TRBV7-2 and TRBJ2-3, with 7 bases fitting TRBD2. J gave up 5 bases and V 8 bases, and 19 bases lay outside the gene matches. This CDR3 region has 17 residues. Germline V gene data show CDR1 as SGHTA and CDR2 as FQGNSA. Here the CDR3 DNA reads TGTGCCAGCCAGGGTTATGTCCTCACTAGCGCGAGAGATACGCAGTATTTT. Residues: CASQGYVLTSARDTQYF. The full variable domain, rest sourced from reference TRBV7-2 and TRBJ2-3, is GAGVSQSPSNKVTEKGKDVELRCDPISGHTALYWYRQSLGQGLEFLIYFQGNSAPDKSGLPSDRFSAERTGGSVSTLTIQRTQQEDSAVYLCASQGYVLTSARDTQYFGPGTRLTVL.

The chain recombines TRBV19 with TRBJ1-2; D uncertain. CDR1 is LNHDA and CDR2 is SQIVND in the germline V gene (reference sequence). Trimming stripped 4 bases from V and 8 bases from J, with 14 bases between. The CDR3 sequence is 13 residues long. The CDR3, as DNA: TGTGCCAGTAGTACCGTTGGACCCGGCGGCTACACCTTC. This translates into CASSTVGPGGYTF. Variable domain in full (rest from reference TRBV19 and TRBJ1-2): DGGITQSPKYLFRKEGQNVTLSCEQNLNHDAMYWYRQDPGQGLRLIYYSQIVNDFQKGDIAEGYSVSREKKESFPLTVTSAQKNPTAFYLCASSTVGPGGYTFGSGTRLTVV.

CDR3 in DNA: TGTGCCAGCAGTTACGGGAAGGGTTTCTACGAGCAGTACTTC. It is translated as CASSYGKGFYEQYF. This chain connects TRBV6-5 to TRBJ2-7, with D hard to call. The CDR3 runs 14 residues. Germline CDR1 and CDR2: MNHEY and SVGAGI. V lost 2 bases to trimming and J lost 3 bases, with 11 bases between them.

The genes are TRBV6-5 and TRBJ1-1; D possibly corresponds to TRBD1 (6 bases). Per the germline V gene, CDR1 is MNHEY and CDR2 is SVGAGI. The CDR3 has 13 amino acids. V lost 5 bases and J lost 6, with 13 bases in between. The CDR3, as DNA: TGTGCCAGCAGTCCACAGGGTTACGCTGAAGCTTTCTTT. Translation gives CASSPQGYAEAFF.

The chain links TRBV24-1 to TRBJ2-5; no firm D call. V was clipped by 6 bases and J by 4 bases, with 11 bases between them. From germline, CDR1 is KGHDR and CDR2 SFDVKD. This CDR3 is 13 amino acids long. The CDR3 loop is CATSRFVGETQYF. The DNA of the CDR3 is TGTGCCACCAGTCGCTTTGTTGGAGAGACCCAGTACTTC.

Only one count was recorded for this clone. CDR3 bases: TGTGCCAGCAGCCGATACGATGAGCAGTTCTTC. The encoded protein is CASSRYDEQFF. The chain combines TRBV7-6 with TRBJ2-1; D gene ambiguous. The germline gives CDR1 SGHVS, CDR2 FNYEAQ. This CDR3 comprises 11 residues. Trimming cost V 5 bases and J 8 bases, with 7 bases left between them.

CDR3 in DNA: TGTGCCAGAAGCCCCCGGCCAGGGGTAGCTTACGAGCAGTACTTC. The encoded protein is CARSPRPGVAYEQYF. The genes are TRBV5-3 and TRBJ2-7; a weak D match, TRBD1 (6 bases). TRBV5-3 belongs to the ORF category, with a function that is uncertain. V was pared by 4 bases and J by 4 bases, with 18 bases between. The CDR3 covers 15 residues.

The chain couples TRBV5-6 to TRBJ1-6; 7 bases fit TRBD1. Germline V CDR1 and CDR2: SGHDT, YYEEEE. This CDR3 is built from 14 residues. With 3 bases clipped from V and 9 bases from J, the junction kept 6 bases outside the gene matches. CDR3: CASSWGQPGSPLHF. In DNA, the CDR3 is TGTGCCAGCAGCTGGGGACAGCCTGGTTCACCCCTCCACTTT.

CDR3 nucleotides: TGTGCCAGCAGTGGGACTAGGTACAATGAGCAGTTCTTC. Amino acids: CASSGTRYNEQFF. The rearrangement uses TRBV2 and TRBJ2-1; 7 bases are shared with TRBD2. After removal of 4 bases from V and 4 bases from J, the junction contained 1 base not matched to a gene. The CDR3 is 13 residues long. Germline V gene lookup returns CDR1 SNHLY and CDR2 FYNNEI.

The chain recombines TRBV6-2 or TRBV6-3 with TRBJ1-6; D possibly corresponds to TRBD1 (6 bases). V was shortened by 4 bases and J by 9 bases, with 16 bases between the two germline ends. The CDR3 is 15 residues long. Germline V gene data show CDR1 as MNHEY and CDR2 as SVGEGT. The CDR3 is CASSFSPGTSSPLHF. The CDR3 DNA reads as TGTGCCAGCAGTTTCTCGCCAGGGACAAGTTCACCCCTCCACTTT.

In its sample, this clone was seen a few times. The V gene is TRBV5-1, the J gene TRBJ1-1; perhaps TRBD1 as D (6 bases). The germline V gene encodes CDR1 SGHRS and CDR2 YFSETQ. This CDR3 region has 14 residues. With 2 bases removed from V and 1 base from J, the gap between germline ends came to 9 bases. CDR3 sequence: CASSLQGPNTEAFF. The CDR3 coding sequence is TGCGCCAGCAGCTTACAGGGCCCGAACACTGAAGCTTTCTTT. Looking up the rest from reference TRBV5-1 and TRBJ1-1 gives the full variable domain: KAGVTQTPRYLIKTRGQQVTLSCSPISGHRSVSWYQQTPGQGLQFLFEYFSETQRNKGNFPGRFSGRQFSNSRSEMNVSTLELGDSALYLCASSLQGPNTEAFFGQGTRLTVV.

Only a few counts were recorded for this clone. J is TRBJ1-5 and V is TRBV19; a possible D gene is TRBD1 (5 bases). V was clipped by 5 bases and J by 2 bases, with 16 bases between them. CDR1 LNHDA and CDR2 SQIVND come from the germline V gene (reference sequence). This CDR3 contains 16 residues. The chain's CDR3 is CASSSQGGWGNQPQHF. The CDR3 nucleotides read TGTGCCAGTAGTTCTCAGGGCGGTTGGGGCAATCAGCCCCAGCATTTT.

J is TRBJ2-5 and V is TRBV6-5; TRBD2 agrees at 8 bases. J was trimmed by 2 bases and V by 0 bases; bases with no gene match: 2. The CDR3 consists of 15 residues. Germline V gene data show CDR1 as MNHEY and CDR2 as SVGAGI. CDR3 coding DNA: TGTGCCAGCAGTTACTCTACGGGGGGGCAAGAGACCCAGTACTTC. This gives the protein CASSYSTGGQETQYF.

The chain carries TRBV4-3 and TRBJ2-3, with 7 bases that match TRBD2. The CDR3 runs to 15 residues. The junction had 8 bases not matched to a gene; V was cut back by 4 bases and J by 4 bases. Germline lookup yields CDR1 LGHNA and CDR2 YSLEER. For the CDR3, the DNA is TGCGCCAGCAGCCTTCTTGGGGGGGAGGCAGATACGCAGTATTTT. This translates into CASSLLGGEADTQYF.